This TCR beta chain was identified during a study of TIL therapy for anti-PD-1-resistant metastatic lung cancer. Study-level information: Most patients had lung adenocarcinoma.

This clone was seen a handful of times. The sample contains more than one DNA sequence encoding this CDR3. This was the immunoSEQ v3 assay. Sequencing depth was 2 million to 2.5 million read pairs for survey level, roughly 4.5-6 million for deep. Measured with immunoSEQ multiplex PCR; TCRdb has only the in-frame clones, and not every one. The sample contains tens of thousands of clones, over 70% of which appear only once. CDR1 and CDR2 (germline): LGHDT, YNNKEL (reference sequence). V lost 3 bases to trimming and J lost 2 bases, with 9 bases between them. The CDR3 sequence is 14 residues long. Time point in this sample: pre-treatment sample, taken before nivolumab and TIL therapy.

This clonotype was obtained from a person between 25 and 79 years old with non-small cell lung cancer. The genes are TRBV3-1 (or the pseudogene TRBV3-2) and TRBJ2-3; D is unresolved. Sequencing used blood, obtained at baseline. The CDR3 reads CASSQLPFTDTQYF. In nucleotides, the CDR3 is TGTGCCAGCAGCCAGTTACCCTTCACAGATACGCAGTATTTT.